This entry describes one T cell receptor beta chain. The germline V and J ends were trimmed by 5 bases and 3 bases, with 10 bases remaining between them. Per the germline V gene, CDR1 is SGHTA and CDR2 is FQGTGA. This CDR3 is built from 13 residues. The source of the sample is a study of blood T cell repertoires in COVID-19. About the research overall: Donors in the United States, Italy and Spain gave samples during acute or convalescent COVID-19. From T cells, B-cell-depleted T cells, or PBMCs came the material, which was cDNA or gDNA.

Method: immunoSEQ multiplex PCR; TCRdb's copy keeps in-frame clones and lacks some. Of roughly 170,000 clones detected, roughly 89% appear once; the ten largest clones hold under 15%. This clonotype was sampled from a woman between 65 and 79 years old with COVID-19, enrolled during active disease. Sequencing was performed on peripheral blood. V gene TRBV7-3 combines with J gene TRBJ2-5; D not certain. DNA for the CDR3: TGTGCCAGCAGCGAACTCGGTGAAGAGACCCAGTACTTC. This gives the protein CASSELGEETQYF.